The 24 T cell receptor beta chains below all came from one sample that was sequenced in a study of cytomegalovirus exposure and HLA in healthy donors. Repertoires were generated with immunoSEQ multiplex PCR, while TCRdb's copy carries only in-frame clones and drops some. The table shows over 110,000 clones, with around 87% occurring only once. Specimen: PBMCs. All receptors come from a man between 18 and 35 years old in good health and CMV-seropositive.

The V call is TRBV5-6, the J call TRBJ2-1; tentative D call: TRBD2 (6 bases). The germline V gene encodes CDR1 SGHDT and CDR2 YYEEEE. The CDR3 is 14 residues long. V lost 0 bases to trimming and J lost 8 bases, with 12 bases between them. CDR3: CASSLDTGAYEQFF. CDR3 coding DNA: TGTGCCAGCAGCTTGGATACGGGAGCCTATGAGCAGTTCTTC.

The chain carries TRBV10-3 and TRBJ1-6; D is possibly TRBD1 (5 bases). With 7 bases removed from V and 7 bases from J, the gap between germline ends came to 11 bases. The CDR3 runs to 13 residues. Germline V gene lookup returns CDR1 ENHRY and CDR2 SYGVKD. CDR3 amino acids: CAINQGLNSPLHF. CDR3 DNA sequence: TGTGCCATCAATCAGGGATTAAATTCACCCCTCCACTTT.

This sequence joins TRBV10-1 and TRBJ2-3; 8 positions agree with TRBD2. The trim removed 5 bases at V and 2 bases at J, leaving 12 bases unmatched. Germline CDR1 WNHNN, CDR2 SYGVQD (reference sequence). The CDR3 loop spans 17 amino acids. CDR3 coding DNA: TGCGCCAGCAGTCCGACTCGGGCGGGAGGTTCCACAGATACGCAGTATTTT. It is translated as CASSPTRAGGSTDTQYF.

The CDR3 spells CASSPRGYNEQFF. CDR3 DNA: TGTGCCAGCAGCCCACGGGGCTACAATGAGCAGTTCTTC. This rearrangement joins TRBV5-5 to TRBJ2-1, with D perhaps TRBD2 (5 bases). The CDR3 covers 13 residues. The germline gives CDR1 SGHKS, CDR2 YYEKEE (reference sequence). V lost 4 bases and J 3 bases, leaving 8 bases between the germline ends.

The chain links TRBV15 to TRBJ1-4; D remains unclear. The CDR3 contains 15 residues. The germline V gene has CDR1 LNHNV and CDR2 YYDKDF (reference sequence). V was cut by 0 bases and J by 8 bases, with 13 bases left in between. The CDR3 protein is CATSRDLGAAEKLFF. Written as DNA, the CDR3 is TGTGCCACCAGCAGAGATCTGGGAGCCGCGGAAAAACTGTTTTTT.

The chain joins TRBV18 to TRBJ2-7; D not resolved. Germline V gene sequence: CDR1 KGHSH, CDR2 LQKENI. This CDR3 is built from 13 residues. Trimming took 5 bases from V and 6 from J, leaving 14 bases between them. CDR3 in DNA: TGTGCCAGCTCAGATTCGACGAGGCTCGAGCAGTACTTC. Its translation: CASSDSTRLEQYF.

The chain carries TRBV6-4 and TRBJ1-1; 7 bases fit TRBD1. The junction had 8 bases not matched to a gene; V was cut back by 6 bases and J by 4 bases. Germline CDR1 MRHNA, CDR2 SNTAGT. The CDR3 is 14 residues long. CDR3 DNA sequence: TGTGCCAGCAGCCCCGGACAGGCTGCCACTGAAGCTTTCTTT. It specifies CASSPGQAATEAFF.

The sample holds one count of this clone. The chain carries TRBV4-2 and TRBJ1-1; D not certain. The germline gives CDR1 LGHNA, CDR2 YNFKEQ. This CDR3 is 13 amino acids long. V was cut by 1 base and J by 1 base, with 4 bases left in between. This CDR3 reads CASSQAWNTEAFF. CDR3 bases: TGTGCCAGCAGCCAAGCCTGGAACACTGAAGCTTTCTTT.

This clone was detected only once. The chain couples TRBV11-1 to TRBJ1-2, with D uncertain. CDR1 and CDR2 (germline): SGHAT, FQDESV (reference sequence). V lost 5 bases to trimming and J lost 7 bases, with 11 bases between them. The CDR3 sequence is 12 residues long. CDR3 region: CASSHARSGYTF. The CDR3 bases are TGTGCCAGCAGCCACGCGCGGTCTGGCTACACCTTC.

The chain joins TRBV5-6 to TRBJ2-3, with 8 positions matching TRBD1. CDR1 is SGHDT, CDR2 YYEEEE, per germline. V dropped 4 bases and J dropped 1; count of bases not matched to a gene: 8. CDR3 size: 16 residues. In nucleotides, the CDR3 is TGTGCCAGCAGCCTCTACGGGACAGGAGGCACAGATACGCAGTATTTT. It yields the protein CASSLYGTGGTDTQYF.

The chain couples TRBV11-1 to TRBJ2-1; TRBD1 matches at 9 bases. The CDR3 totals 17 residues. Germline loops: CDR1 SGHAT, CDR2 FQDESV (reference sequence). J lost 4 bases, V lost 5 bases, and 12 bases had no gene match. The CDR3: CASSNSVRTGEYNEQFF. The CDR3 DNA follows: TGTGCCAGCAGCAACTCTGTTAGGACAGGGGAATACAATGAGCAGTTCTTC.

The rearrangement joins TRBV15 to TRBJ2-1, with a tentative D call TRBD2 (7 bases). CDR3 size: 13 residues. Germline V CDR1 and CDR2: LNHNV, YYDKDF (reference sequence). The V end was cut by 10 bases, the J end by 6 bases, with 16 bases between. DNA for the CDR3: TGTGCCATCGGGGCAGGGGAGGGCAATGAGCAGTTCTTC. Protein product: CAIGAGEGNEQFF.

This clone is medium-sized in the sample. The J gene is TRBJ2-7, the V gene TRBV5-1; TRBD2 might be the D (6 bases). V dropped 0 bases and J dropped 2 bases, with 6 bases sitting between them. The CDR3 has 13 amino acids. Germline V gene lookup returns CDR1 SGHRS and CDR2 YFSETQ. The CDR3 is CASSLGGTYEQYF. The CDR3 DNA sequence: TGCGCCAGCAGCTTGGGCGGGACCTACGAGCAGTACTTC.

This chain links TRBV5-1 with TRBJ2-2, with 7 bases that match TRBD1. V shed 0 bases and J 4 bases; nucleotides not matched to a gene: 3. Looked up from germline, CDR1 is SGHRS and CDR2 is YFSETQ. The CDR3 spans 15 residues. The CDR3 nucleotides are TGCGCCAGCAGCTTGGGACAGGGACCCACCGGGGAGCTGTTTTTT. This translates into CASSLGQGPTGELFF.

This chain connects TRBV15 to TRBJ2-1; 7 bases are shared with TRBD1. The CDR3 loop spans 14 amino acids. V shed 6 bases, J shed 1 base, and the junction held 3 bases outside the gene matches. Germline CDR1 LNHNV, CDR2 YYDKDF (reference sequence). CDR3 amino acids: CATSETGSYNEQFF. DNA of the CDR3: TGTGCCACCAGTGAGACAGGGTCCTACAATGAGCAGTTCTTC.

This rearrangement joins TRBV27 to TRBJ1-2; 9 bases align to TRBD1. J lost 5 bases, V lost 5 bases, and 6 bases had no gene match. There are 14 residues in the CDR3. Germline lookup yields CDR1 MNHEY and CDR2 SMNVEV (reference sequence). As DNA, the CDR3 is TGTGCCAGCAGTCCACGGGACAGGGCATATGGCTACACCTTC. As protein: CASSPRDRAYGYTF.

The chain employs TRBV18 and TRBJ2-1, with 13 bases lining up with TRBD2. Trimming took 2 bases from V and 3 from J; bases not matched to a gene: 1. CDR3 size: 16 residues. Germline V lookup: CDR1 KGHSH, CDR2 LQKENI. DNA of the CDR3: TGTGCCAGCTCACCAAGGACTAGCGGGGGCTACAATGAGCAGTTCTTC. This gives the protein CASSPRTSGGYNEQFF.

This clone has a single count. The chain couples TRBV27 to TRBJ2-1; TRBD1 might be the D (5 bases). The germline V gene encodes CDR1 MNHEY and CDR2 SMNVEV (reference sequence). There are 12 residues in the CDR3. Trimming shortened V by 6 bases and J by 9 bases, and 12 bases separated the two germline ends. In DNA form, the CDR3 reads TGTGCCAGCAGAGCGACAGTTTTTGAGCAGTTCTTC. The encoded protein is CASRATVFEQFF.

V is TRBV5-1 and J is TRBJ2-7, with 10 bases fitting TRBD1. CDR1 and CDR2 (germline): SGHRS, YFSETQ. This CDR3 has 15 amino acids. Trimming cost V 0 bases and J 3 bases; bases outside gene matches: 3. CDR3 coding DNA: TGCGCCAGCAGCTTGGGGACAGGGGGAATCTACGAGCAGTACTTC. Its translation: CASSLGTGGIYEQYF.

CDR3: CASSPGQGPYGYTF. Written as DNA, the CDR3 is TGTGCCAGCAGCCCGGGACAGGGGCCCTATGGCTACACCTTC. The chain has TRBV5-4 and TRBJ1-2; TRBD1 matches at 10 bases. Germline V lookup: CDR1 SGHNT, CDR2 YYREEE (reference sequence). Trimming at V came to 4 bases and at J to 4 bases, leaving 4 bases not matched to a gene. This CDR3 region has 14 residues.

The rearrangement joins TRBV11-2 to TRBJ2-1; TRBD2 matches 14 bases. V trimming: 2 bases; J trimming: 10 bases; junction bases outside the gene matches: 13. Germline V gene lookup returns CDR1 SGHAT and CDR2 FQNNGV. The CDR3 length is 18 residues. The CDR3 region is CASSLLIGTSGRLGEQFF. The CDR3 nucleotides are TGTGCCAGCAGCTTATTGATCGGGACTAGCGGGAGACTAGGGGAGCAGTTCTTC.

The table lists this clone with a few counts. The rearrangement links TRBV7-9 to TRBJ1-2; TRBD1 matches 9 bases. The CDR3 runs 13 residues. Germline assignment: CDR1 SEHNR and CDR2 FQNEAQ (reference sequence). V was clipped by 6 bases and J by 8 bases; unmatched bases: 7. In DNA, the CDR3 is TGTGCCAGCAGTCAACAGGGGGCATGGGGCTACACCTTC. Translated: CASSQQGAWGYTF.

This clone was counted once. The CDR3 DNA sequence: TGTGCCAGCAGTTTATCTGTGGGACAGGGAGTTGAAGGCTACGAGCAGTACTTC. Its translation is CASSLSVGQGVEGYEQYF. The chain couples TRBV27 to TRBJ2-7; 9 positions agree with TRBD1. V shed 0 bases and J 3 bases; nucleotides not matched to a gene: 12. Germline CDR1 is MNHEY and CDR2 is SMNVEV (reference sequence). The CDR3 spans 18 residues.

This clone was picked up one time. The rearrangement links TRBV2 to TRBJ1-5; D not resolved. Looked up from germline, CDR1 is SNHLY and CDR2 is FYNNEI. The CDR3 runs to 14 residues. Trimming took 6 bases from V and 2 from J, leaving 11 bases between them. The CDR3 coding sequence is TGTGCCAGCAGCCCGGACGGGGGCAATCAGCCCCAGCATTTT. Its translation: CASSPDGGNQPQHF.